Following are 21 T cell receptor beta chains from one sample sequenced in a study of blood T cell repertoires in COVID-19. Using immunoSEQ multiplex PCR, the repertoire was profiled, and TCRdb retains in-frame clones only, with some absent. The top ten hold around 7% of the sample, which has around 150,000 clones, 70% to 85% seen once. The sample comprised peripheral blood. These receptors were obtained from a woman aged 35 to 49 with COVID-19, enrolled during active disease.

The rearrangement uses TRBV3-1 (or the pseudogene TRBV3-2) and TRBJ2-7; D is undetermined. The CDR3 has 14 amino acids. Germline V CDR1 and CDR2: LGHDT, YNNKEL (reference sequence). The V end lost 0 bases, the J end lost 6 bases, and 12 bases lay between the germline ends. The CDR3 protein is CASSQDLISSEQYF. The CDR3 DNA follows: TGTGCCAGCAGCCAAGATCTTATCAGTTCCGAGCAGTACTTC.

V gene TRBV4-1 combines with J gene TRBJ2-5, with 8 nucleotides matching TRBD1. The CDR3 spans 15 residues. V gave up 2 bases and J gave up 5 bases; unmatched junction bases: 7. The germline CDR1 and CDR2 sequences are MGHRA and YSYEKL. The CDR3 nucleotides read TGCGCCAGCAGCCAACCCCAGGGGGCCCCGGAGACCCAGTACTTC. Protein product: CASSQPQGAPETQYF.

The V gene is TRBV5-6, the J gene TRBJ2-2; tentatively, D is TRBD1 (7 bases). V lost 3 bases, J lost 4 bases, and 22 bases lay in between. The CDR3 runs to 18 residues. Germline V gene data show CDR1 as SGHDT and CDR2 as YYEEEE. The DNA for the CDR3 is TGTGCCAGCAGCTCCGCCCGGAGGGGGCGCGTTGGCACCGGGGAGCTGTTTTTT. Amino acids: CASSSARRGRVGTGELFF. The full variable domain, its missing parts supplied by reference TRBV5-6 and TRBJ2-2, is DAGVTQSPTHLIKTRGQQVTLRCSPKSGHDTVSWYQQALGQGPQFIFQYYEEEERQRGNFPDRFSGHQFPNYSSELNVNALLLGDSALYLCASSSARRGRVGTGELFFGEGSRLTVL.

The chain links TRBV6-6 to TRBJ1-6; no clear D. The CDR3 loop spans 15 amino acids. Trimming removed 6 bases at V and 5 bases at J, with 14 bases between. Germline V gene sequence: CDR1 MNHNY, CDR2 SVGAGI (reference sequence). The DNA of the CDR3 is TGTGCCAGCAGGAATGAGGGAGCCCATAATTCACCCCTCCACTTT. Translated, it gives CASRNEGAHNSPLHF.

The chain recombines TRBV29-1 with TRBJ2-7; TRBD1 matches at 8 bases. Trimming removed 5 bases from V and 1 base from J; junction bases left unmatched: 10. The CDR3 covers 15 residues. The germline V gene has CDR1 SQVTM and CDR2 ANQGSEA. The CDR3 sequence: CSVRDRNQRSYEQYF. CDR3 coding DNA: TGCAGCGTTCGGGACAGGAACCAGAGGTCCTACGAGCAGTACTTC.

The chain has TRBV18 and TRBJ2-7; tentatively, D is TRBD1 (5 bases). CDR1 is KGHSH and CDR2 is LQKENI in the germline V gene. This CDR3 has 12 amino acids. V gave up 5 bases and J gave up 3 bases, with 8 bases separating them. The CDR3: CASSTDSYEQYF. CDR3 nucleotide sequence: TGTGCCAGCTCAACCGACAGCTACGAGCAGTACTTC.

The CDR3 DNA follows: TGCGCCAGCGGGCAGGGGGCTGGAAACACCATATATTTT. The encoded protein is CASGQGAGNTIYF. The chain uses TRBV10-2 and TRBJ1-3; 7 bases align to TRBD1. CDR1 is WSHSY, CDR2 SAAADI, per germline. The V segment lost 8 bases and the J segment 2 bases; nucleotides outside the gene matches: 3. The CDR3 totals 13 residues.

This clone was detected many times. This chain links TRBV9 with TRBJ2-2; D perhaps matches TRBD2 (5 bases). Germline lookup yields CDR1 SGDLS and CDR2 YYNGEE. The ends were cut back, 3 bases at V and 7 bases at J, with 7 bases in the middle. The CDR3 spans 12 residues. The CDR3 DNA sequence: TGTGCCAGCAGCGGGAGGTACGGGGAGCTGTTTTTT. It is translated as CASSGRYGELFF. Looking up the rest from reference TRBV9 and TRBJ2-2 gives the full variable domain: DSGVTQTPKHLITATGQRVTLRCSPRSGDLSVYWYQQSLDQGLQFLIQYYNGEERAKGNILERFSAQQFPDLHSELNLSSLELGDSALYFCASSGRYGELFFGEGSRLTVL.

The V gene is TRBV6-5, the J gene TRBJ1-1; D call uncertain. With 8 bases removed from V and 1 base from J, the gap between germline ends came to 11 bases. Per the germline V gene, CDR1 is MNHEY and CDR2 is SVGAGI. The CDR3 consists of 13 residues. CDR3 nucleotides: TGTGCCAGCGGTACATACCCGAACACTGAAGCTTTCTTT. Encoded protein: CASGTYPNTEAFF.

This sequence joins TRBV5-1 and TRBJ1-4; no definite D call. The CDR3 contains 14 residues. Germline CDR1 SGHRS, CDR2 YFSETQ. The V gene lost 0 bases and the J gene lost 10 bases, with 13 bases spanning the gap. CDR3 sequence: CASSLDPTGRKLFF. CDR3 coding DNA: TGCGCCAGCAGCTTGGATCCCACGGGAAGAAAACTGTTTTTT.

CDR3 sequence (DNA): TGTGCCAGTAGTCCCGGACAGTCCTACGAGCAGTACGTC. This sequence encodes CASSPGQSYEQYV. This chain links TRBV19 with TRBJ2-7; tentatively, D is TRBD1 (6 bases). This CDR3 has 13 amino acids. Germline V lookup: CDR1 LNHDA, CDR2 SQIVND (reference sequence). V lost 5 bases and J 1 base, leaving 9 bases between the germline ends.

The chain uses TRBV6-5 and TRBJ1-4; D not certain. Trimming removed 4 bases from V and 7 bases from J, with 13 bases in between. CDR3 length: 14 amino acids. The germline gives CDR1 MNHEY, CDR2 SVGAGI. The CDR3 nucleotides are TGTGCCAGCAGTTCAAGCGGTCCAGCTGAAAAACTGTTTTTT. Amino acid sequence: CASSSSGPAEKLFF.

This chain links TRBV12-3 or TRBV12-4 with TRBJ2-5, with a possible D match to TRBD2 (6 bases). V dropped 6 bases and J dropped 3 bases, with 11 bases sitting between them. The CDR3 is 13 amino acids. The CDR3, as DNA: TGTGCCAGCAGCGAGAGGAGGGAAGAGACCCAGTACTTC. Protein product: CASSERREETQYF.

This clone was seen only a few times. The rearrangement links TRBV6-1 to TRBJ2-1, with TRBD2 matching 10 bases. V was pared by 3 bases and J by 8 bases, with 7 bases of the junction left unmatched. CDR3 length: 15 amino acids. CDR1 and CDR2 (germline): MNHNS, SASEGT. CDR3 region: CASSDGAGGLDEQFF. CDR3 DNA: TGTGCCAGCAGTGACGGAGCGGGAGGGCTTGATGAGCAGTTCTTC.

A single count supports this clone. At one of its ends the junction is not consistent with the germline gene, which may arise from a read error. The chain combines TRBV6-1 with TRBJ2-1; D is perhaps TRBD1 (7 bases). This CDR3 spans 15 amino acids. Germline V CDR1 and CDR2: MNHNS, SASEGT. CDR3 in amino acids: CASREAQGGYNEQFF. CDR3 DNA: TGTGCCAGCAGGGAAGCGCAGGGGGGCTACAATGAGCAGTTCTTC.

This clone was recorded once. V and J are TRBV6-1 and TRBJ2-7; D is undetermined. CDR3 length equals 14 residues. From germline, CDR1 is MNHNS and CDR2 SASEGT. V gave up 2 bases and J gave up 0 bases, with 8 bases separating them. The CDR3 DNA reads as TGTGCCAGCAGTGAAACAACAGTCTCCTACGAGCAGTACGTC. Translation gives CASSETTVSYEQYV.

The chain uses TRBV4-1 and TRBJ2-5; 11 bases align to TRBD1. Trimming at V came to 0 bases and at J to 6 bases, leaving 12 bases not matched to a gene. Germline-derived CDR1 and CDR2 are MGHRA and YSYEKL. The CDR3 spans 18 residues. The CDR3 DNA is TGCGCCAGCAGCCAAGAATATTATGGACAGGGGGCGCAAAAGACCCAGTACTTC. This codes for CASSQEYYGQGAQKTQYF.

A note on this clone: The sample has other DNA sequences that encode this CDR3 too. The CDR3 DNA reads TGTGCCAGCAGCTTAGATCGGGGAGGCAATCAGCCCCAGCATTTT. Its protein is CASSLDRGGNQPQHF. The genes are TRBV11-2 and TRBJ1-5; D unresolved. This CDR3 region has 15 residues. Germline CDR1 and CDR2: SGHAT and FQNNGV. Between the trimmed V and J ends, which lost 0 bases and 2 bases, there was a span of 8 bases.

The gene calls are TRBV7-8 and TRBJ1-1; D unclear. Trimming shortened V by 5 bases and J by 0 bases, and 7 bases separated the two germline ends. From germline, CDR1 is SGHVS and CDR2 FQNEAQ. The CDR3 is made up of 13 amino acids. The CDR3: CASSRTVNTEAFF. In DNA, the CDR3 is TGTGCCAGCAGCCGTACAGTGAACACTGAAGCTTTCTTT.

The chain employs TRBV6-1 and TRBJ1-6; TRBD1 agrees at 8 bases. CDR1 MNHNS and CDR2 SASEGT come from the germline V gene. There are 14 residues in the CDR3. The V and J ends lost 3 bases and 7 bases, in that order; junction bases with no gene match: 2. CDR3 DNA sequence: TGTGCCAGCAGTGAGGCAGGGGGCAATTCACCCCTCCACTTT. It encodes CASSEAGGNSPLHF.

The chain carries TRBV30 and TRBJ2-1, with D possibly TRBD2 on 5 matching bases. The CDR3 is 14 residues long. With 2 bases removed from V and 2 bases from J, the gap between germline ends came to 10 bases. Germline values: CDR1 GTSNPN, CDR2 SVGIG (reference sequence). This chain's CDR3 is CAWSSSSPYNEQFF. Here the CDR3 DNA reads TGTGCCTGGAGTTCTAGCAGCCCCTACAATGAGCAGTTCTTC.